This T cell receptor beta chain was retrieved from a study of metastatic and nonmetastatic thyroid tumors. Study information: Samples came from malignant and benign thyroid patients, and repertoires were compared across blood and tumor or nodule tissue.

This CDR3 region has 16 residues. The V gene end was trimmed by 0 bases and the J gene end by 3 bases; junction bases not matched to a gene: 7. Germline V gene sequence: CDR1 MGHRA, CDR2 YSYEKL. No treatment of any kind had been given to any patient before thyroid surgery. Per the original methods: For papillary thyroid cancer, a distant-metastasis classifier was constructed from CDR3 differences observed across clinicopathological groups. TCRdb reprocessed the PCR reads using MiXCR. The V and J calls here are based on TCRdb, not the publication. The sample lists some 5,000 clones, 34% seen once, with around a quarter in the top ten.

Input material: adjacent normal tissue. The receptor was derived from a male donor with papillary thyroid cancer or a benign thyroid nodule (not recorded which). Some clones in this sample may be carry-over from other donors' samples. The chain has TRBV4-1 and TRBJ2-7; TRBD1 matches at 8 bases. Here the CDR3 reads CASSQDLYRGIYEQYF. Here the CDR3 DNA reads TGCGCCAGCAGCCAAGATCTATACAGGGGGATCTACGAGCAGTACTTC.